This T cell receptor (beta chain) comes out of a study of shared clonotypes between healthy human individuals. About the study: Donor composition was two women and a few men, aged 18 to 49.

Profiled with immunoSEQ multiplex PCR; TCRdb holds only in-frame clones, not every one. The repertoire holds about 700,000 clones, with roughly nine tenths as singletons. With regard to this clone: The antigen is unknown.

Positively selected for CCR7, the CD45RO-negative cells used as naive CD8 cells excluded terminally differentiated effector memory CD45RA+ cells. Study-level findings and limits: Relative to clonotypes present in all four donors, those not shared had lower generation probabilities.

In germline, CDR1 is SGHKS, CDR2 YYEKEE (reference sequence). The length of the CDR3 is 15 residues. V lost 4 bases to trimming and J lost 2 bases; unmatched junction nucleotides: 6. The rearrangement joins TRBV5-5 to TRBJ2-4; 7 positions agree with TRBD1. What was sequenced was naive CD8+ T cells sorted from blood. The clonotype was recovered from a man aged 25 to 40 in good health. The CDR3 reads CASSRDSLTKNIQYF. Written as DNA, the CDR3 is TGTGCCAGCAGCCGGGACAGCTTGACCAAAAACATTCAGTACTTC.